Shown below are 16 T cell receptor beta chains from a single sample sequenced in a study of shared T cell receptors in the human thymus. Method: immunoSEQ multiplex PCR; TCRdb's copy keeps in-frame clones and lacks some. The repertoire holds about 730,000 clones, with roughly 85% as singletons. This sample was shared with a second study, whose subject was human thymus T cells.

Material for sequencing was thymocytes. The receptors were gathered from a girl in the first two years of life with a congenital heart defect.

This clone was observed a single time. The V call is TRBV27, the J call TRBJ2-7, with 8 bases aligning to TRBD1. Losses at the gene ends were 5 bases for V and 6 bases for J; bases not matched to a gene: 12. Germline-derived CDR1 and CDR2 are MNHEY and SMNVEV (reference sequence). The CDR3 has 15 amino acids. The DNA of the CDR3 is TGTGCCAGCAGTAGGGGACAGGTATCCGTTGGCGAGCAGTACTTC. This translates into CASSRGQVSVGEQYF.

The V and J genes are TRBV7-2 and TRBJ1-6, with 7 bases lining up with TRBD1. The germline CDR1 and CDR2 sequences are SGHTA and FQGNSA. The CDR3 covers 14 residues. Losses at the gene ends were 4 bases for V and 6 bases for J; bases not matched to a gene: 3. The CDR3 sequence is CASSSRDSNSPLHF. In DNA form, the CDR3 reads TGTGCCAGCAGCTCCCGGGACAGTAATTCACCCCTCCACTTT.

This sequence joins TRBV15 and TRBJ2-3; D is possibly TRBD1 (5 bases). Germline V gives CDR1 LNHNV, CDR2 YYDKDF (reference sequence). The V end lost 5 bases, the J end lost 3 bases, and 15 bases lay between the germline ends. The CDR3 is 15 amino acids. The DNA of the CDR3 is TGTGCCACCAGCTGCCTGAAGGGGTTGACAGATACGCAGTATTTT. Translated: CATSCLKGLTDTQYF.

This clone was found once. The rearrangement joins TRBV6-1 to TRBJ1-1, with 11 bases matching TRBD1. The ends lost 5 bases at V and 3 bases at J; junction bases unmatched: 5. The V gene's germline CDR1 is MNHNS and CDR2 SASEGT. This CDR3 has 15 residues. The CDR3 spells CASSPRDRGYTEAFF. In DNA, the CDR3 is TGTGCCAGCAGTCCGCGGGACAGGGGGTACACTGAAGCTTTCTTT.

This rearrangement joins TRBV6-4 to TRBJ1-2; TRBD1 might be the D (5 bases). V dropped 6 bases and J dropped 3 bases, with 14 bases sitting between them. Germline V CDR1 and CDR2: MRHNA, SNTAGT. The CDR3 has 14 residues. Here the CDR3 reads CASSRTRWDYGYTF. CDR3 DNA: TGTGCCAGCAGCAGGACACGCTGGGACTATGGCTACACCTTC.

The chain recombines TRBV6-5 with TRBJ2-5, with 7 bases fitting TRBD1. CDR1 is MNHEY and CDR2 is SVGAGI in the germline V gene. This CDR3 region has 15 residues. V lost 6 bases to trimming and J lost 0 bases; unmatched junction nucleotides: 7. The CDR3 sequence: CASRSGTEYQETQYF. CDR3 DNA: TGTGCCAGCAGGTCCGGGACAGAATACCAAGAGACCCAGTACTTC.

This sequence joins TRBV6-1 and TRBJ2-7; D is perhaps TRBD2 (6 bases). V was cut by 0 bases and J by 1 base, with 13 bases left in between. Looked up from germline, CDR1 is MNHNS and CDR2 is SASEGT. CDR3 length equals 16 residues. The CDR3 coding sequence is TGTGCCAGCAGTGAAGCCTTAGGAGGGGAATCCTACGAGCAGTACTTC. Its translation is CASSEALGGESYEQYF.

The count of this clone is one. V usage is TRBV11-1 and J usage is TRBJ1-6, with 10 bases that match TRBD1. Germline CDR1 and CDR2: SGHAT and FQDESV (reference sequence). The CDR3 sequence is 15 residues long. Trimming removed 5 bases from V and 6 bases from J; junction bases left unmatched: 4. CDR3 residues: CASSPRQGANSPLHF. CDR3 DNA sequence: TGTGCCAGCAGCCCCCGACAGGGGGCTAATTCACCCCTCCACTTT.

The chain recombines TRBV4-2 with TRBJ2-2; 11 bases are shared with TRBD2. In germline, CDR1 is LGHNA, CDR2 YNFKEQ. Losses at the gene ends were 2 bases for V and 3 bases for J; bases not matched to a gene: 5. This CDR3 is 17 amino acids long. The DNA for the CDR3 is TGTGCCAGCAGCCAAACACTAGCGGGGGCTTACACCGGGGAGCTGTTTTTT. It translates to CASSQTLAGAYTGELFF.

The chain links TRBV7-7 to TRBJ2-2; D gene unclear. This CDR3 comprises 18 residues. V was shortened by 4 bases and J by 0 bases, with 18 bases between the two germline ends. The germline V gene has CDR1 SSHAT and CDR2 FNYEAQ (reference sequence). The CDR3 DNA follows: TGTGCCAGCAGCTCCCAGTTTAGGAGACCGCCGAACACCGGGGAGCTGTTTTTT. This gives the protein CASSSQFRRPPNTGELFF.

The sample holds one count of this clone. The chain couples TRBV27 to TRBJ2-1; weak D call: TRBD1 (5 bases). The CDR3 runs to 12 residues. V lost 4 bases and J 7 bases, leaving 8 bases between the germline ends. The V gene's germline CDR1 is MNHEY and CDR2 SMNVEV (reference sequence). DNA for the CDR3: TGTGCCAGCAGTTCCCAGGGTAATGAGCAGTTCTTC. This codes for CASSSQGNEQFF.

In this sample, this clone turned up once. V gene TRBV7-9 combines with J gene TRBJ2-3; TRBD2 agrees at 7 bases. J lost 1 base, V lost 2 bases, and 3 bases had no gene match. The CDR3 covers 15 residues. Germline CDR1 SEHNR, CDR2 FQNEAQ (reference sequence). The CDR3 region is CASSLRGGGTDTQYF. The DNA for the CDR3 is TGTGCCAGCAGCTTAAGGGGAGGGGGCACAGATACGCAGTATTTT. Full variable domain (rest looked up from reference TRBV7-9 and TRBJ2-3): DTGVSQNPRHKITKRGQNVTFRCDPISEHNRLYWYRQTLGQGPEFLTYFQNEAQLEKSRLLSDRFSAERPKGSFSTLEIQRTEQGDSAMYLCASSLRGGGTDTQYFGPGTRLTVL.

This chain joins TRBV7-2 and TRBJ1-2; TRBD1 might be the D (6 bases). V shed 3 bases and J shed 8 bases, with 19 bases lying between them. Per germline, CDR1 SGHTA and CDR2 FQGNSA. This CDR3 is 15 amino acids long. As DNA, the CDR3 is TGTGCCAGCAGCTTCAACGGGACACCTCCACAGGGCTACACCTTC. It is translated as CASSFNGTPPQGYTF.

The genes are TRBV29-1 and TRBJ2-7; a possible D gene is TRBD1 (5 bases). CDR3 size: 14 residues. The V end lost 3 bases, the J end lost 2 bases, and 14 bases lay between the germline ends. Looked up from germline, CDR1 is SQVTM and CDR2 is ANQGSEA. CDR3 nucleotides: TGCAGCGTTGAGGTTTCAGGGAAAGCCTACGAGCAGTACTTC. Its protein is CSVEVSGKAYEQYF.

The V gene is TRBV29-1, the J gene TRBJ2-3, with D tentatively TRBD2 (6 bases). The CDR3 totals 17 residues. Trimming took off 4 bases at V and 0 bases at J, with 20 bases between the two ends. CDR1 and CDR2 from the germline V gene are SQVTM and ANQGSEA. This CDR3 is CSVGLPRGSLSTDTQYF. Written as DNA, the CDR3 is TGCAGCGTTGGACTCCCCCGGGGGAGCCTAAGCACAGATACGCAGTATTTT.

This chain uses TRBV4-2 with TRBJ2-3; TRBD2 agrees at 12 bases. This CDR3 has 19 amino acids. Germline-derived CDR1 and CDR2 are LGHNA and YNFKEQ. The V segment lost 1 base and the J segment 4 bases; nucleotides outside the gene matches: 12. The CDR3, as DNA: TGTGCCAGCAGCCAAGTAATGAGGCTAGCGGGGGGGCGCGCAGATACGCAGTATTTT. Encoded protein: CASSQVMRLAGGRADTQYF.